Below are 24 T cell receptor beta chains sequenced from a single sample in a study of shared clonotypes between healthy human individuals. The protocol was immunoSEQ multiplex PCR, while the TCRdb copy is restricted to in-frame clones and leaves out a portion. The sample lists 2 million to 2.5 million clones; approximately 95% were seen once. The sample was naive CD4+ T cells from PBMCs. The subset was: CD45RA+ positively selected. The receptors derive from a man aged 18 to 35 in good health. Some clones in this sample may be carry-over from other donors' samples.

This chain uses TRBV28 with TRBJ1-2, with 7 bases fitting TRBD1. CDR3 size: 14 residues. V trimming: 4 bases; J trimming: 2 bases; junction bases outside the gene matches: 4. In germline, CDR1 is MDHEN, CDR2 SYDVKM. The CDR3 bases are TGTGCCAGCAGTTACAGGGGTAGGAACTATGGCTACACCTTC. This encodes CASSYRGRNYGYTF.

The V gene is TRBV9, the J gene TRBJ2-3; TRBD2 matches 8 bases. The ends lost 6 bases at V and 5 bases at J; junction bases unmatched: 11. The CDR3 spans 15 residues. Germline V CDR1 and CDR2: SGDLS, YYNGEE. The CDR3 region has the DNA TGTGCCAGCACCAGAAGCGGGAGTCGAGTAGATACGCAGTATTTT. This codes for CASTRSGSRVDTQYF.

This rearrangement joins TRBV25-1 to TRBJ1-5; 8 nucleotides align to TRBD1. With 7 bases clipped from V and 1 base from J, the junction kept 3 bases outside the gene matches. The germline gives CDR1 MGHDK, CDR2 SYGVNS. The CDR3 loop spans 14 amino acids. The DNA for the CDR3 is TGTGCCAGCATATGGACAGGGAGCAATCAGCCCCAGCATTTT. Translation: CASIWTGSNQPQHF. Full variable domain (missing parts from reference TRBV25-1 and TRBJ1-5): EADIYQTPRYLVIGTGKKITLECSQTMGHDKMYWYQQDPGMELHLIHYSYGVNSTEKGDLSSESTVSRIRTEHFPLTLESARPSHTSQYLCASIWTGSNQPQHFGDGTRLSIL.

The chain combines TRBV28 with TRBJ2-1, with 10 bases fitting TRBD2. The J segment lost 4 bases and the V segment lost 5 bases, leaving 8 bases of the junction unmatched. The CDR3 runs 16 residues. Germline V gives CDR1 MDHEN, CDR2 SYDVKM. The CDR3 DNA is TGTGCCAGCAGTGGATACTTAGCGGGAGGATACAATGAGCAGTTCTTC. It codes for CASSGYLAGGYNEQFF.

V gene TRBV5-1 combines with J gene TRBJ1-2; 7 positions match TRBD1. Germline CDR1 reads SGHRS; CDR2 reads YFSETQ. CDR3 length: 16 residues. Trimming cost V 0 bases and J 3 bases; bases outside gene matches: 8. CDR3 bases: TGCGCCAGCAGCTTGGGGCCCCTTGGACAGGACTATGGCTACACCTTC. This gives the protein CASSLGPLGQDYGYTF.

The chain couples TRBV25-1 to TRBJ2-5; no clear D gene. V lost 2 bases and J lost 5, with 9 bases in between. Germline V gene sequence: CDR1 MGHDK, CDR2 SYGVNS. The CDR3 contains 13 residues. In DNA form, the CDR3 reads TGTGCCAGCAGTGAACTAGGGTACGAGACCCAGTACTTC. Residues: CASSELGYETQYF.

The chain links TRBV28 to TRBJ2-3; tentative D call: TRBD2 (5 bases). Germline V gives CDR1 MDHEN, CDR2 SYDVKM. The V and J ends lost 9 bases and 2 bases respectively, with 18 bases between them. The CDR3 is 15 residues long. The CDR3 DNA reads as TGTGCCAGTACCTCCAGCGGCCCTTCCACAGATACGCAGTATTTT. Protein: CASTSSGPSTDTQYF.

The CDR3 DNA reads TGTGCCAGCAGCGTAAGGCGGGAAGGTGAGCAGTTCTTC. Its translation is CASSVRREGEQFF. The chain couples TRBV9 to TRBJ2-1, with a weak D call TRBD2 (6 bases). Germline V CDR1 and CDR2: SGDLS, YYNGEE. The V and J ends lost 1 base and 9 bases respectively, with 11 bases between them. The CDR3 is 13 amino acids. The full variable domain, with the rest looked up from reference TRBV9 and TRBJ2-1, is DSGVTQTPKHLITATGQRVTLRCSPRSGDLSVYWYQQSLDQGLQFLIQYYNGEERAKGNILERFSAQQFPDLHSELNLSSLELGDSALYFCASSVRREGEQFFGPGTRLTVL.

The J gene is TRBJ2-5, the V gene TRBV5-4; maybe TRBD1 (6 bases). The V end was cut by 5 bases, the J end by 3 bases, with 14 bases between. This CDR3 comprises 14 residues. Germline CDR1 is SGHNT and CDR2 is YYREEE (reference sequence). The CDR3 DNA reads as TGTGCCAGCAGTCTAAAGACAGGCAAAGAGACCCAGTACTTC. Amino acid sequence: CASSLKTGKETQYF.

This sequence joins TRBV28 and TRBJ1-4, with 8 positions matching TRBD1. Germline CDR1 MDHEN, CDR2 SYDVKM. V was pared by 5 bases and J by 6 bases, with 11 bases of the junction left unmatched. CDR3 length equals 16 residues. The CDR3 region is CASSHPPPTGDEKLFF. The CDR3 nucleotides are TGTGCCAGCAGTCACCCCCCCCCGACAGGGGATGAAAAACTGTTTTTT.

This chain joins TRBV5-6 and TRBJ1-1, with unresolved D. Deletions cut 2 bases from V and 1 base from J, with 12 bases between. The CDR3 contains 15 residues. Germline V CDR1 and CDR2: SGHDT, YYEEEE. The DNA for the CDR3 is TGTGCCAGCAGCTTTTTAGAGCGGGGGAACACTGAAGCTTTCTTT. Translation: CASSFLERGNTEAFF.

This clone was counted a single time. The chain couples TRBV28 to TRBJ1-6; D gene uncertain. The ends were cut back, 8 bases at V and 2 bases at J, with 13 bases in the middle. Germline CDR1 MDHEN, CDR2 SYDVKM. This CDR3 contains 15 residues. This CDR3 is CASFSGGTYNSPLHF. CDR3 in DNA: TGTGCCAGCTTTTCGGGAGGAACCTATAATTCACCCCTCCACTTT.

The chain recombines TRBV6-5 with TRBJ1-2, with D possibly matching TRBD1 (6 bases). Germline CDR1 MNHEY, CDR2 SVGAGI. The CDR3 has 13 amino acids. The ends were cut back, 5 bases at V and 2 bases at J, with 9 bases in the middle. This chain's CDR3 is CASSTDRNYGYTF. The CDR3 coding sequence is TGTGCCAGCAGTACTGACAGGAACTATGGCTACACCTTC.

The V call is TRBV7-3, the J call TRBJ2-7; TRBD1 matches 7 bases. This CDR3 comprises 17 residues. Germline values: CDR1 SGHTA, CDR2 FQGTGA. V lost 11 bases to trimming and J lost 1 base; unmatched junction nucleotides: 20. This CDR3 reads CARPPPTGAHRSYEQYF. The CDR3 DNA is TGTGCCCGGCCCCCCCCCACAGGGGCTCACCGGTCCTACGAGCAGTACTTC.

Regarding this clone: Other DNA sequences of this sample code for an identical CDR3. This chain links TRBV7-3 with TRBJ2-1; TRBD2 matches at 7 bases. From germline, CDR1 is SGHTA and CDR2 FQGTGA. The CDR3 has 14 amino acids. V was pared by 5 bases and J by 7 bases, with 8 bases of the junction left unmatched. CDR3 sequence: CASSQTGTNNEQFF. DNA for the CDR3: TGTGCCAGCAGCCAAACCGGGACTAATAATGAGCAGTTCTTC.

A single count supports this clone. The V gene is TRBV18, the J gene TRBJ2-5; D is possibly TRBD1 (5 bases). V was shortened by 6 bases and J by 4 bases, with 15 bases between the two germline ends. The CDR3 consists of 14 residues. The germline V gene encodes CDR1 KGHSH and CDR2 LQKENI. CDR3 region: CASSLLRGGETQYF. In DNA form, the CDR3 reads TGTGCCAGCTCGTTGCTTAGGGGTGGAGAGACCCAGTACTTC.

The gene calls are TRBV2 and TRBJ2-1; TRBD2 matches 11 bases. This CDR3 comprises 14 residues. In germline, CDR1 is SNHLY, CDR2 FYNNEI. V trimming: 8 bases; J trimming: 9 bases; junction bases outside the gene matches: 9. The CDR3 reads CASGASGRLAEQFF. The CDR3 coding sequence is TGTGCCAGCGGGGCTAGCGGGAGGCTGGCTGAGCAGTTCTTC. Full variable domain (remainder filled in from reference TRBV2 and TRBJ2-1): EPEVTQTPSHQVTQMGQEVILRCVPISNHLYFYWYRQILGQKVEFLVSFYNNEISEKSEIFDDQFSVERPDGSNFTLKIRSTKLEDSAMYFCASGASGRLAEQFFGPGTRLTVL.

The CDR3 nucleotides are TGTGCCAGCGCCCAGGATTTCTATGGCTACACCTTC. Translated, it gives CASAQDFYGYTF. The chain uses TRBV19 and TRBJ1-2; D gene uncertain. The CDR3 runs 12 residues. Germline V gives CDR1 LNHDA, CDR2 SQIVND (reference sequence). Trimming removed 9 bases at V and 4 bases at J, with 12 bases between.

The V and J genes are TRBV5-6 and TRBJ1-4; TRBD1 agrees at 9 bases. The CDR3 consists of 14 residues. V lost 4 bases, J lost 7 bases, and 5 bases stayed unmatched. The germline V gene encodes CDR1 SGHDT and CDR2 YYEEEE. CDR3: CASSPTGGVEKLFF. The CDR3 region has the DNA TGTGCCAGCAGCCCGACAGGGGGTGTTGAAAAACTGTTTTTT.

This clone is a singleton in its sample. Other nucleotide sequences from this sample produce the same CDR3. In nucleotides, the CDR3 is TGTGCCAGCAGGGGGCTCGGCTCCTACGAGCAGTACTTC. This translates into CASRGLGSYEQYF. The chain couples TRBV27 to TRBJ2-7; possible D gene TRBD1, 5 bases. Trimming pared 6 bases from V and 0 bases from J, leaving 9 bases between. The CDR3 runs 13 residues. Germline lookup yields CDR1 MNHEY and CDR2 SMNVEV (reference sequence).

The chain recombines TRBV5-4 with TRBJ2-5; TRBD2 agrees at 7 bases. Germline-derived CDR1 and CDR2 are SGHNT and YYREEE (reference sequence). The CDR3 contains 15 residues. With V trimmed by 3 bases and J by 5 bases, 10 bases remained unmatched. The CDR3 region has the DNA TGTGCCAGCAGCTCCGGACTAGTAGGGTTCGAGACCCAGTACTTC. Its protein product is CASSSGLVGFETQYF.

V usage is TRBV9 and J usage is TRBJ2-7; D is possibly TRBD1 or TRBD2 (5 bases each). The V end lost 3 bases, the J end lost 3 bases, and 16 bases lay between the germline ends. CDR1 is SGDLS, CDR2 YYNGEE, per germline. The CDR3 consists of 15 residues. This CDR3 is CASSANRDPNYEQYF. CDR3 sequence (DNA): TGTGCCAGCAGCGCGAACCGGGACCCCAACTACGAGCAGTACTTC.

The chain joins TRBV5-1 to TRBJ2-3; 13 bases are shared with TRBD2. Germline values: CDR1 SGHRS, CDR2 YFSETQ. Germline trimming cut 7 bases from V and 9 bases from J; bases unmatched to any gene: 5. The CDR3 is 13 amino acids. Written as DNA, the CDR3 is TGCGCCAGCTACCGGACTAGCGGGAGCACGCAGTATTTT. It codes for CASYRTSGSTQYF.

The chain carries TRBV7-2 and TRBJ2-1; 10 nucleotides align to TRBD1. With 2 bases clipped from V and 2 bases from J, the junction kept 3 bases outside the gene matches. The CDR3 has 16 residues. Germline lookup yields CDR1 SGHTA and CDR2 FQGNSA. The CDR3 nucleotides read TGTGCCAGCAGCTTACCCGGGACAGGGGCCTACAATGAGCAGTTCTTC. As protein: CASSLPGTGAYNEQFF.